The subject of this entry is one TCR beta chain. Its antigen has not been determined. Qualities for individual bases were not recorded, and no much larger clone is one base off. The data originate from a study of CD8 T cells in ankylosing spondylitis (dated by TCRdb to about 2017). Looking at the study overall: To find TCR variants linked to disease, the study profiled T cell receptor beta repertoires in ankylosing spondylitis patients and healthy donors. The whole study cohort included 108 healthy donors and roughly 24 ankylosing spondylitis patients. Samples of peripheral blood were taken, and for ankylosing spondylitis patients, synovial fluid was collected as well. General findings and caveats noted by the study authors: A TCR beta motif made up of several highly homologous amino acid variants appeared to be characteristic of blood from ankylosing spondylitis patients. The disease-linked clones were reported as significantly enriched in matched synovial fluid samples from ankylosing spondylitis patients. Some TCR beta motif variants had previously been reported in synovial fluid and blood of reactive arthritis patients, which suggested common disease-initiation mechanisms. The disease-linked clones showed a CD8+ phenotype and occurred at relatively low frequencies in peripheral blood.

TCRdb lists the instrument as Illumina HiSeq 2500. Quantitative 5'-RACE with molecular barcodes was the method used to prepare the TCR beta libraries. In the paper's pipeline: To identify disease-linked TCR variants, a new computational method was used, one built on a probabilistic model of VDJ rearrangement. In-frame beta chains were kept once TCRdb had trimmed the public reads at Q25 with fastp and called clones with MiXCR. Each CDR3 protein gets just one entry, which takes the most common genes and DNA from the rows behind it. For this entry, the V and J calls and clone size follow TCRdb and not the study's own pipeline. The sample contains under 150,000 distinct CDR3 sequences, 9.3% of them found a single time. The ten largest clones take up approximately 3.3% of the sample. Material for sequencing was blood, either unsorted or a sorted T cell fraction (not recorded which). The TCR originated in a male donor with ankylosing spondylitis or in good health (not recorded which).

At the DNA level, the sequence is TGTGCCAGCAGCCGTAGTACTGCTGGGGCCAACGTCCTGACTTTC. Its product reads: CASSRSTAGANVLTF. The V and J segments used are TRBV9 and TRBJ2-6; no D gene call is confident. The V and J ends are trimmed by 4 bases and 2 bases, leaving 10 bases between them. The CDR3, cysteine through phenylalanine, is 15 amino acids long. The CDR3 DNA has 45 bases and is translated from base 1. In the germline V gene, CDR1 corresponds to SGDLS and CDR2 to YYNGEE.